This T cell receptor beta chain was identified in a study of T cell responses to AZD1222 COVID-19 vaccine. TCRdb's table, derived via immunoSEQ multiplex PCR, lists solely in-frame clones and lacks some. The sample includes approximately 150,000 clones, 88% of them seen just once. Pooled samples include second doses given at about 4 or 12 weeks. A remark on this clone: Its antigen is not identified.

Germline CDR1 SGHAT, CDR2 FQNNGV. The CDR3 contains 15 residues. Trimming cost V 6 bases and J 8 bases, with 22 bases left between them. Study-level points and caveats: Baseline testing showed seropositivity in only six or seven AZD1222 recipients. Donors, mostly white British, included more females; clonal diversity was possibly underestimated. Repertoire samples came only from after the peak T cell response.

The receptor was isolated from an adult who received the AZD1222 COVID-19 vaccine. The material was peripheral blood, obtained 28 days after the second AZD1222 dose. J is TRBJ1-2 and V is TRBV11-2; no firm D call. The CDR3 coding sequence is TGTGCCAGCAGACTAACTTTGGTAGAGGGAGAAGGCTACACCTTC. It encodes CASRLTLVEGEGYTF. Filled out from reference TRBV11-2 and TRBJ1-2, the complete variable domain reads EAGVAQSPRYKIIEKRQSVAFWCNPISGHATLYWYQQILGQGPKLLIQFQNNGVVDDSQLPKDRFSAERLKGVDSTLKIQPAKLEDSAVYLCASRLTLVEGEGYTFGSGTRLTVV.